This T cell receptor beta chain emerged from a study of cytomegalovirus exposure and HLA in healthy donors. Study at large: Membership in the Caucasian-associated ancestry cluster was found for 81% of approximately 380 genotyped donors. Whole-study findings and limits: Being productive about 90% or about 30% of the time was typical of most TCR beta V segments in an earlier analysis.

Between the trimmed V and J ends, which lost 1 base and 10 bases, there was a span of 14 bases. The CDR3 contains 13 residues. Per the germline V gene, CDR1 is SGHVS and CDR2 is FNYEAQ. All the people who gave samples were healthy bone marrow donors. The PCR ran on 60 Vbeta and 13 Jbeta primers. The repertoire was sequenced with immunoSEQ multiplex PCR; TCRdb's copy has only in-frame clones and lacks some. The sample holds about 160,000 clones, around 86% seen once. About this clone itself: Antigen unknown. The same CDR3 can be traced to other DNA sequences in this sample.

J is TRBJ2-7 and V is TRBV7-6, with a tentative D call TRBD1 (6 bases). The clonotype comes from a man in his forties or fifties in good health and CMV-seropositive. Sample: PBMCs. This chain's CDR3 is CASSLDQGQSQYF. The CDR3 DNA sequence: TGTGCCAGCAGCTTAGATCAGGGGCAGTCCCAGTACTTC.